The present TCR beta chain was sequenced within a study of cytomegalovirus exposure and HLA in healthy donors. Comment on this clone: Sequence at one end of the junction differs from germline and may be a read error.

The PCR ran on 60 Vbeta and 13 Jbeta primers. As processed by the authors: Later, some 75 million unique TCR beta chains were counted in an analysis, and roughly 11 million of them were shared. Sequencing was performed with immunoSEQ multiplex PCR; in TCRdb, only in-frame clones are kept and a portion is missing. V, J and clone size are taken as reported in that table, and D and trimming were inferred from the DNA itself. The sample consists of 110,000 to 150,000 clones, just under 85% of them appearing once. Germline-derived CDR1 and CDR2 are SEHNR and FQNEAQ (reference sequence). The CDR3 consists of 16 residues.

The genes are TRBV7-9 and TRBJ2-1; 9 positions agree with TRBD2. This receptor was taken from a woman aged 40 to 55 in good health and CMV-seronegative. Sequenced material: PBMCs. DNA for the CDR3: TGTTCCAGCAGCTTGTGGCTAGCGGGAACTTACAATGAGCAGTTCTTC. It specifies CSSSLWLAGTYNEQFF.